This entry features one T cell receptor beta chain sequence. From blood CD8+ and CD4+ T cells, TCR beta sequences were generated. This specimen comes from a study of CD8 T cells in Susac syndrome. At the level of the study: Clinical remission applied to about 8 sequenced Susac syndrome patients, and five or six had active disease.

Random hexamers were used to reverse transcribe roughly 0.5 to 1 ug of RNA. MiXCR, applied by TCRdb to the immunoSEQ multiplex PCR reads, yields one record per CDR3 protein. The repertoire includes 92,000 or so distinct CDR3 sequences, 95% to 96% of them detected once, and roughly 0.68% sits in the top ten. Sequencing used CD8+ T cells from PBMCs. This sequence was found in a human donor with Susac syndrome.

In DNA, the CDR3 is TGTGCCAGCAAGGACAGCTCCTACGAGCAGTACTTC. Its protein product is CASKDSSYEQYF. The chain carries TRBV6-5 and TRBJ2-7; possibly TRBD1 for D (6 bases). Trimming removed 7 bases from V and 0 bases from J, with 7 bases in between. The CDR3 is 12 amino acids. The germline V gene has CDR1 MNHEY and CDR2 SVGAGI.